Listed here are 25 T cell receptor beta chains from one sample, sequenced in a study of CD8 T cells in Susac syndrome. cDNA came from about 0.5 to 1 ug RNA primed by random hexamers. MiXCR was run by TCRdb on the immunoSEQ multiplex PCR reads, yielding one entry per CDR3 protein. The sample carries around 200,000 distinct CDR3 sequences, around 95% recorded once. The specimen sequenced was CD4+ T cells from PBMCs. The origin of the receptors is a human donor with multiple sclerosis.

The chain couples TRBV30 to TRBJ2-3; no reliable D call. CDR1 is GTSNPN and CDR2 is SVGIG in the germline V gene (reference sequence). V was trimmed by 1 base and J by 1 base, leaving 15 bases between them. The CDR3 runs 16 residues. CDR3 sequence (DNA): TGTGCCTGGAGTGCTCTATCGGCCGTCGGCACAGATACGCAGTATTTT. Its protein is CAWSALSAVGTDTQYF.

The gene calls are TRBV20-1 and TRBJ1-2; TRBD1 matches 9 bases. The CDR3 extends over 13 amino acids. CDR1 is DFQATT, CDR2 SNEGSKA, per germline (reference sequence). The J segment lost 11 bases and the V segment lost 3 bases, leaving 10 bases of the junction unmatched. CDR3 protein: CSASLAVQGAYTF. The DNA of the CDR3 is TGCAGTGCTAGTCTGGCCGTACAGGGGGCTTACACCTTC.

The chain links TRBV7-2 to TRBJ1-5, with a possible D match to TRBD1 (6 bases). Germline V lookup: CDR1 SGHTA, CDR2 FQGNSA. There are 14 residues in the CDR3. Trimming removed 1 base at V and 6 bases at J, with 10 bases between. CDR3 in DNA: TGTGCCAGCAGCTTAGACAGGGTGCTTCAGCCCCAGCATTTT. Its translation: CASSLDRVLQPQHF.

CDR3 in amino acids: CAWSVQRRARWSYEQYF. DNA for the CDR3: TGTGCCTGGAGTGTACAAAGGCGGGCTCGTTGGTCCTACGAGCAGTACTTC. The chain employs TRBV30 and TRBJ2-7; tentative D call: TRBD2 (5 bases). CDR3 length equals 17 residues. The ends were cut back, 0 bases at V and 1 base at J, with 19 bases in the middle. Germline CDR1 and CDR2: GTSNPN and SVGIG (reference sequence).

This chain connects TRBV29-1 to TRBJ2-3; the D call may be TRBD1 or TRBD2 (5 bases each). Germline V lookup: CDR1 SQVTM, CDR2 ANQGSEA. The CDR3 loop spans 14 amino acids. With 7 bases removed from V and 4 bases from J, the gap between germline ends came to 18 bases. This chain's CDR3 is CSGAGASAADTQYF. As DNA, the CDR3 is TGCAGCGGGGCCGGGGCGTCAGCGGCAGATACGCAGTATTTT.

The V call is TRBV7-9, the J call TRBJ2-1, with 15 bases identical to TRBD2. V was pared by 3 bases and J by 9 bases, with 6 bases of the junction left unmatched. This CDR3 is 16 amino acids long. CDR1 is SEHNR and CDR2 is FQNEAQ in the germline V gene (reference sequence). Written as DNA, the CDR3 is TGTGCCAGCAGCTTGTCCGGGACTAGCGGGGGGATTGAGCAGTTCTTC. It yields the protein CASSLSGTSGGIEQFF.

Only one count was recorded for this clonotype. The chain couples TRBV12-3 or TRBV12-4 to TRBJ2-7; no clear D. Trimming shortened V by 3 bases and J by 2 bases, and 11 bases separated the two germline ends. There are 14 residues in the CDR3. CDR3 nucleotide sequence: TGTGCCAGCAGTTTTAACCCAGGCACCTACGAGCAGTACTTC. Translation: CASSFNPGTYEQYF.

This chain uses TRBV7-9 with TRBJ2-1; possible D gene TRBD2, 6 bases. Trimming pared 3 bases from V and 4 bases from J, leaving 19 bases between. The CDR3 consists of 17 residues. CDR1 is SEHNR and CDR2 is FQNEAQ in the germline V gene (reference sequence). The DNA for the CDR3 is TGTGCCAGCAGCTTCACCCCCGGGGGAAACGAATACAATGAGCAGTTCTTC. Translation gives CASSFTPGGNEYNEQFF. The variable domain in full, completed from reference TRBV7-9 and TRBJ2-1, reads DTGVSQNPRHKITKRGQNVTFRCDPISEHNRLYWYRQTLGQGPEFLTYFQNEAQLEKSRLLSDRFSAERPKGSFSTLEIQRTEQGDSAMYLCASSFTPGGNEYNEQFFGPGTRLTVL.

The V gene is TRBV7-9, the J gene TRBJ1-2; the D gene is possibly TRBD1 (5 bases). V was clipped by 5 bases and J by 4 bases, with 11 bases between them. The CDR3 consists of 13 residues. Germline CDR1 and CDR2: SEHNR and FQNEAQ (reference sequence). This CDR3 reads CASSRGTIYGYTF. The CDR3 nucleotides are TGTGCCAGCAGCCGAGGGACGATCTATGGCTACACCTTC.

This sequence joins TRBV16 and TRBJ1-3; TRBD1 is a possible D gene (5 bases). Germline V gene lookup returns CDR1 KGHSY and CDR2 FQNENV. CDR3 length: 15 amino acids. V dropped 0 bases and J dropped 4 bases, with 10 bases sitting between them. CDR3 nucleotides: TGTGCCAGCAGCCAATCGGGGACGCCGGGAAACACCATATATTTT. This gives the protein CASSQSGTPGNTIYF.

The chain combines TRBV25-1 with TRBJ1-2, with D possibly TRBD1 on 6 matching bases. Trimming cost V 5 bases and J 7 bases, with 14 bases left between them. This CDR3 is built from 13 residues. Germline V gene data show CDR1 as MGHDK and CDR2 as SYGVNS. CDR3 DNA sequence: TGTGCCAGCAGTCCGTCGGGGGCGCCTGGCTACACCTTC. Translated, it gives CASSPSGAPGYTF.

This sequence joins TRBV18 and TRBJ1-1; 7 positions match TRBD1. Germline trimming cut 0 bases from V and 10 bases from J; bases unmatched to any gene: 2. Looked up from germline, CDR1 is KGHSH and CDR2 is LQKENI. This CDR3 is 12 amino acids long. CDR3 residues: CASSPPGGLAFF. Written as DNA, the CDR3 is TGTGCCAGCTCACCACCAGGGGGCCTAGCTTTCTTT.

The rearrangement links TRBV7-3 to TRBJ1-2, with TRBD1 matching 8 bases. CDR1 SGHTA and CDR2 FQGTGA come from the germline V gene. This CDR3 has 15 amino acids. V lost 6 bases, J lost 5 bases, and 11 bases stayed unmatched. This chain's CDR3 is CASSPGQGREYGYTF. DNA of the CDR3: TGTGCCAGCAGTCCCGGACAGGGACGAGAATATGGCTACACCTTC. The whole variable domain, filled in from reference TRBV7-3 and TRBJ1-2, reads GAGVSQTPSNKVTEKGKYVELRCDPISGHTALYWYRQSLGQGPEFLIYFQGTGAADDSGLPNDRFFAVRPEGSVSTLKIQRTERGDSAVYLCASSPGQGREYGYTFGSGTRLTVV.

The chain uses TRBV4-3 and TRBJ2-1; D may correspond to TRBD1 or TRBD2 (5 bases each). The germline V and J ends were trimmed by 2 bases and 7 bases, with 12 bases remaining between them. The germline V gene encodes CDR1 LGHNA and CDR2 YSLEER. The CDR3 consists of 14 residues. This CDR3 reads CASSQRTLGNEQFF. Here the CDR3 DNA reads TGCGCCAGCAGCCAAAGGACACTAGGAAATGAGCAGTTCTTC.

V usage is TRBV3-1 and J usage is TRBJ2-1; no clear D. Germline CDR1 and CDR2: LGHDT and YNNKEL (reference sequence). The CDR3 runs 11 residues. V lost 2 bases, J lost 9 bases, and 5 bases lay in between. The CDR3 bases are TGTGCCAGCAGCCAATATCCTGAGCAGTTCTTC. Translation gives CASSQYPEQFF.

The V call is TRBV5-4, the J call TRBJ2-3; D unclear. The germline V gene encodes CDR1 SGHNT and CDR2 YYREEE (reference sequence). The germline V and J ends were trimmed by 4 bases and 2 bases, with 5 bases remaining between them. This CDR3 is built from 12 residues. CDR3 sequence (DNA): TGTGCCAGCAGCCAAAACACAGATACGCAGTATTTT. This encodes CASSQNTDTQYF.

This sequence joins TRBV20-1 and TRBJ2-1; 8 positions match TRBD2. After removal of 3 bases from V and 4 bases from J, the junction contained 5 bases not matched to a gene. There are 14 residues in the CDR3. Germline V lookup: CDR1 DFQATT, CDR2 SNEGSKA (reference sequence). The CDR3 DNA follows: TGCAGTGCTAGTTTAGCGGGGACATACAATGAGCAGTTCTTC. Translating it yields CSASLAGTYNEQFF.

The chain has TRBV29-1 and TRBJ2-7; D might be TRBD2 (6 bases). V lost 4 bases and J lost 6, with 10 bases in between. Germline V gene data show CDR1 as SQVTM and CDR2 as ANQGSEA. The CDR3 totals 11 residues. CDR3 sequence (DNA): TGCAGCGTTGGGGTGGGGGGCGAGCAGTACTTC. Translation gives CSVGVGGEQYF.

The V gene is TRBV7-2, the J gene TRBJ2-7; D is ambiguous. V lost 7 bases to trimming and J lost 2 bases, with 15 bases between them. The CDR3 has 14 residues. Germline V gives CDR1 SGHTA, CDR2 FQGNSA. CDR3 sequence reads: CASTPRAAPYEQYF. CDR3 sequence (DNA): TGTGCCAGCACCCCACGGGCGGCCCCCTACGAGCAGTACTTC. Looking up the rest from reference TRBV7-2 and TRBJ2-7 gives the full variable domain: GAGVSQSPSNKVTEKGKDVELRCDPISGHTALYWYRQSLGQGLEFLIYFQGNSAPDKSGLPSDRFSAERTGGSVSTLTIQRTQQEDSAVYLCASTPRAAPYEQYFGPGTRLTVT.

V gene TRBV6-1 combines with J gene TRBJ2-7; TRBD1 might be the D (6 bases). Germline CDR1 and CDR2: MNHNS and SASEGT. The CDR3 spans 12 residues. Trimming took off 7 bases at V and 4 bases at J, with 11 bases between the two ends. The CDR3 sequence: CASKDSTYEQYF. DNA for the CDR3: TGTGCCAGCAAGGACAGCACGTACGAGCAGTACTTC.

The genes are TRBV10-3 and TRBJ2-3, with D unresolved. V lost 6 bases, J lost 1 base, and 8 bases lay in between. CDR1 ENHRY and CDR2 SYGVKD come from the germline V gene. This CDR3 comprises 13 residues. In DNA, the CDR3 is TGTGCCATCAGACTTATAGGCACAGATACGCAGTATTTT. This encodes CAIRLIGTDTQYF.

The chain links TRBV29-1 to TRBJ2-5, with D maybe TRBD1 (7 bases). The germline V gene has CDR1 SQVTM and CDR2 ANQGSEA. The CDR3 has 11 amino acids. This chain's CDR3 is CSGGTAETQYF. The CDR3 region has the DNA TGCAGTGGGGGGACAGCAGAGACCCAGTACTTC.

The CDR3 DNA is TGCAGTCTAAGAAGATCTGGGGCCAACGTCCTGACTTTC. Translating gives CSLRRSGANVLTF. V is TRBV20-1 and J is TRBJ2-6, with unresolved D. Germline V gene sequence: CDR1 DFQATT, CDR2 SNEGSKA (reference sequence). The CDR3 sequence is 13 residues long. Trimming pared 8 bases from V and 1 base from J, leaving 9 bases between.

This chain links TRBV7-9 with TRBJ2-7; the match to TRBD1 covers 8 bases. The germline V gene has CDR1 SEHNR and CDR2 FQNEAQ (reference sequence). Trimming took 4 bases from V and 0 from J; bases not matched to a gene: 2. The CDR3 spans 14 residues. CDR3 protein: CASSSGQDSYEQYF. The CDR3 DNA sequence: TGTGCCAGCAGCTCGGGACAGGACTCCTACGAGCAGTACTTC.

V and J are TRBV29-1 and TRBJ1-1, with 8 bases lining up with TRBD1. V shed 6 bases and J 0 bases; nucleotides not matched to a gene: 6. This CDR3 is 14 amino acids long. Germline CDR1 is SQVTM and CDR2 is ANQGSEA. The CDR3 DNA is TGCAGCGTCGGACAGGGTTTCATGAACACTGAAGCTTTCTTT. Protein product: CSVGQGFMNTEAFF.